Following are 22 T cell receptor beta chains from one sample sequenced in a study of blood T cell repertoires in COVID-19. Sequenced by immunoSEQ multiplex PCR; TCRdb stores in-frame clones only, minus some. The profile covers some 310,000 clones, with roughly 90% appearing a single time and roughly a tenth taken by the ten largest. The material sequenced was PBMCs or T cells enriched from blood (not recorded which). These receptors were taken from a woman aged 30 to 39 who had recovered from COVID-19.

The chain couples TRBV4-1 to TRBJ2-5; D possibly corresponds to TRBD1 (6 bases). Trimming took off 3 bases at V and 5 bases at J, with 16 bases between the two ends. The length of the CDR3 is 15 residues. Germline values: CDR1 MGHRA, CDR2 YSYEKL. The CDR3 DNA sequence: TGCGCCAGCAGCCACCGGACAGCCCCGAGGGAGACCCAGTACTTC. It yields the protein CASSHRTAPRETQYF.

The chain recombines TRBV4-1 with TRBJ1-2; D might be TRBD1 (5 bases). Germline loops: CDR1 MGHRA, CDR2 YSYEKL. This CDR3 region has 17 residues. Trimming pared 3 bases from V and 4 bases from J, leaving 21 bases between. This chain's CDR3 is CASSQRALRAGGYGYTF. In DNA, the CDR3 is TGCGCCAGCAGCCAGAGGGCACTCCGGGCCGGGGGCTATGGCTACACCTTC.

The chain is built from TRBV5-1 and TRBJ2-7, with 9 positions matching TRBD1. The CDR3 has 14 amino acids. Germline V gives CDR1 SGHRS, CDR2 YFSETQ. V gave up 4 bases and J gave up 5 bases; unmatched junction bases: 7. The CDR3 DNA is TGCGCCAGCAGCAACGGACAGGGGAGTAACGAGCAGTACTTC. Residues: CASSNGQGSNEQYF.

The CDR3 sequence is CASSPAGAPFYGYTF. The CDR3 bases are TGTGCCAGCTCACCCGCGGGGGCCCCCTTTTATGGCTACACCTTC. The chain recombines TRBV18 with TRBJ1-2, with D tentatively TRBD1 (6 bases). Trimming took 3 bases from V and 5 from J, leaving 16 bases between them. Germline-derived CDR1 and CDR2 are KGHSH and LQKENI. The CDR3 runs 15 residues. Combining the CDR3 with reference TRBV18 and TRBJ1-2 gives the whole variable domain NAGVMQNPRHLVRRRGQEARLRCSPMKGHSHVYWYRQLPEEGLKFMVYLQKENIIDESGMPKERFSAEFPKEGPSILRIQQVVRGDSAAYFCASSPAGAPFYGYTFGSGTRLTVV.

The CDR3: CASSEALMGGGFYGYTF. CDR3 bases: TGTGCCAGCAGTGAAGCGCTAATGGGGGGTGGCTTCTATGGCTACACCTTC. The rearrangement links TRBV6-1 to TRBJ1-2, with D possibly being TRBD1 (5 bases). Looked up from germline, CDR1 is MNHNS and CDR2 is SASEGT. The V gene lost 0 bases and the J gene lost 4 bases, with 18 bases spanning the gap. This CDR3 has 17 amino acids.

CDR3 loop: CASSSRLTPNYGYTF. DNA for the CDR3: TGTGCCAGCAGCTCCCGACTGACTCCTAACTATGGCTACACCTTC. The V and J genes are TRBV7-9 and TRBJ1-2; no clear D. The CDR3 extends over 15 amino acids. The V end was cut by 4 bases, the J end by 0 bases, with 12 bases between. Germline V CDR1 and CDR2: SEHNR, FQNEAQ (reference sequence).

The chain combines TRBV6-5 with TRBJ1-5; no clear D. In germline, CDR1 is MNHEY, CDR2 SVGAGI. The CDR3 totals 14 residues. With 7 bases removed from V and 2 bases from J, the gap between germline ends came to 12 bases. CDR3 loop: CASTLSHGNQPQHF. CDR3 DNA: TGTGCCAGCACCCTATCCCACGGCAATCAGCCCCAGCATTTT.

A single count supports this clone. The chain couples TRBV2 to TRBJ2-5, with TRBD2 identical over 8 bases. The CDR3 is made up of 17 amino acids. The ends lost 7 bases at V and 1 base at J; junction bases unmatched: 14. Germline-derived CDR1 and CDR2 are SNHLY and FYNNEI. CDR3 bases: TGTGCCAGCACGTCCAGCGGGAGTAGGGGGAGCCAAGAGACCCAGTACTTC. This codes for CASTSSGSRGSQETQYF.

The V and J genes are TRBV29-1 and TRBJ2-7; no reliable D call. Germline V gives CDR1 SQVTM, CDR2 ANQGSEA. This CDR3 is built from 13 residues. V was trimmed by 6 bases and J by 0 bases, leaving 12 bases between them. CDR3 nucleotides: TGCAGCGTGGCGCGGCTCCACTCCTACGAGCAGTACTTC. This encodes CSVARLHSYEQYF.

The V call is TRBV29-1, the J call TRBJ1-2; D unresolved. This CDR3 comprises 12 residues. Germline loops: CDR1 SQVTM, CDR2 ANQGSEA. CDR3: CNTKGGCYGYTF. The CDR3 coding sequence is TGCAACACAAAAGGAGGGTGCTATGGCTACACCTTC.

J is TRBJ2-3 and V is TRBV5-1; D remains unclear. Germline V gene data show CDR1 as SGHRS and CDR2 as YFSETQ. Trimming removed 0 bases from V and 0 bases from J, with 8 bases in between. The CDR3 extends over 15 amino acids. The CDR3 DNA sequence: TGCGCCAGCAGCTTGGTACAGTTTAGCACAGATACGCAGTATTTT. This translates into CASSLVQFSTDTQYF.

This chain's CDR3 is CASSLDRARGNEQFF. As DNA, the CDR3 is TGTGCCAGCAGCTTAGATCGGGCCAGGGGGAATGAGCAGTTCTTC. V usage is TRBV7-9 and J usage is TRBJ2-1, with 7 bases that match TRBD1. This CDR3 has 15 amino acids. Per germline, CDR1 SEHNR and CDR2 FQNEAQ (reference sequence). With 1 base clipped from V and 7 bases from J, the junction kept 7 bases outside the gene matches.

The gene calls are TRBV7-2 and TRBJ2-3; tentative D call: TRBD1 (6 bases). Germline values: CDR1 SGHTA, CDR2 FQGNSA. The V end lost 0 bases, the J end lost 1 base, and 14 bases lay between the germline ends. The CDR3 totals 17 residues. CDR3 DNA: TGTGCCAGCAGCTTAGCGCCAAGGGGGTCAGGCACAGATACGCAGTATTTT. This encodes CASSLAPRGSGTDTQYF.

This chain joins TRBV29-1 and TRBJ2-7, with TRBD2 as a possible D gene (6 bases). There are 15 residues in the CDR3. Germline CDR1 SQVTM, CDR2 ANQGSEA. Between the trimmed V and J ends, which lost 3 bases and 2 bases, there was a span of 17 bases. CDR3 loop: CSVEDEGGRPYEQYF. CDR3 DNA: TGCAGCGTTGAGGACGAGGGAGGCCGGCCCTACGAGCAGTACTTC.

J is TRBJ2-5 and V is TRBV28; D is ambiguous. V lost 7 bases, J lost 5 bases, and 20 bases lay in between. Germline V lookup: CDR1 MDHEN, CDR2 SYDVKM. The CDR3 is 15 amino acids. CDR3 in amino acids: CASKSFRHAGETQYF. The CDR3 DNA reads TGTGCCAGCAAGTCCTTTCGGCACGCCGGGGAGACCCAGTACTTC.

This sequence joins TRBV19 and TRBJ1-5, with a weak D call TRBD1 (6 bases). Trimming left V 2 bases short and J 4 bases short, with 9 bases between. This CDR3 is 14 amino acids long. Germline lookup yields CDR1 LNHDA and CDR2 SQIVND (reference sequence). The CDR3 bases are TGTGCCAGTAGTATAACGGGACAAAATCAGCCCCAGCATTTT. Translated, it gives CASSITGQNQPQHF.

The CDR3 region is CASTQVGIGYEQYF. The CDR3 nucleotides are TGTGCCAGCACCCAGGTCGGTATAGGCTACGAGCAGTACTTC. J is TRBJ2-7 and V is TRBV27, with no clear D. This CDR3 region has 14 residues. In germline, CDR1 is MNHEY, CDR2 SMNVEV (reference sequence). V was trimmed by 7 bases and J by 3 bases, leaving 16 bases between them.

J is TRBJ2-1 and V is TRBV6-5; 7 positions agree with TRBD1. From germline, CDR1 is MNHEY and CDR2 SVGAGI. The CDR3 is 15 residues long. V shed 1 base and J 6 bases; nucleotides not matched to a gene: 6. The CDR3 DNA reads as TGTGCCAGCAGTTACTTGGGACAGAACCTCAATGAGCAGTTCTTC. Translation gives CASSYLGQNLNEQFF.

This rearrangement joins TRBV2 to TRBJ2-7; 9 bases map to TRBD2. The germline gives CDR1 SNHLY, CDR2 FYNNEI. CDR3 length: 14 residues. V trimming: 0 bases; J trimming: 12 bases; junction bases outside the gene matches: 9. The CDR3 coding sequence is TGTGCCAGCAGTGAAGCGCTTCGACTAGCGGTGCGGTACTTC. It is translated as CASSEALRLAVRYF. The full variable domain, with the rest looked up from reference TRBV2 and TRBJ2-7, is EPEVTQTPSHQVTQMGQEVILRCVPISNHLYFYWYRQILGQKVEFLVSFYNNEISEKSEIFDDQFSVERPDGSNFTLKIRSTKLEDSAMYFCASSEALRLAVRYFGPGTRLTVT.

This clone was seen more than once but under ten times. This chain joins TRBV10-3 and TRBJ2-2, with a weak D call TRBD2 (6 bases). V was trimmed by 8 bases and J by 0 bases, leaving 25 bases between them. The CDR3 is 19 residues long. In germline, CDR1 is ENHRY, CDR2 SYGVKD. The DNA of the CDR3 is TGTGCCATCGCGGAGCTAGCGATCCGAAGAAGAGCGAACACCGGGGAGCTGTTTTTT. It is translated as CAIAELAIRRRANTGELFF.

This clone was recorded only once. This sequence joins TRBV10-2 and TRBJ1-5; D is ambiguous. The germline gives CDR1 WSHSY, CDR2 SAAADI. CDR3 length: 15 amino acids. Trimming pared 5 bases from V and 2 bases from J, leaving 13 bases between. Written as DNA, the CDR3 is TGCGCCAGCAGTAACGGGCCGCGGGGCAATCAGCCCCAGCATTTT. Protein product: CASSNGPRGNQPQHF.

The V call is TRBV30, the J call TRBJ1-1; the D is unclear. With 1 base removed from V and 11 bases from J, the gap between germline ends came to 23 bases. This CDR3 has 15 amino acids. From germline, CDR1 is GTSNPN and CDR2 SVGIG (reference sequence). CDR3 amino acids: CAWSGRPGTEARAFF. In DNA, the CDR3 is TGTGCCTGGAGTGGGAGGCCGGGAACAGAGGCCCGGGCTTTCTTT.